This TCR beta chain was sequenced during a study of T cells after yellow fever vaccination. Comment on this clonotype: Antigen specificity is unknown.

Notes on the study in general: Reappearance after the booster was seen for most primary-vaccination clones, at roughly 96% CD4 and 88% CD8. The secondary T-cell response peaked on day 5, not day 15, but was weaker. Abundant bulk-population clonotypes could contaminate the FACS-sorted repertoires.

TCRdb re-analysed the 5' RACE reads in MiXCR, keeping a single row per CDR3 protein. The sample gives 510,000 or so distinct CDR3 sequences, 19% of which show up once; roughly 13% is in the top ten. The CDR3 loop spans 17 amino acids. Trimming at V came to 7 bases and at J to 4 bases, leaving 12 bases not matched to a gene. Per germline, CDR1 SGHRS and CDR2 YFSETQ. This sequence joins TRBV5-1 and TRBJ2-6; 9 bases line up with TRBD1. Sequenced material: PBMCs, taken 15 days after the yellow fever booster vaccination. This receptor was obtained from a man aged 25-45 years who received the YFV17D yellow fever vaccine. The CDR3 region has the DNA TGCGCCAGCTTTTTATGGACAGGGGCGGGAGGGGCCAACGTCCTGACTTTC. This gives the protein CASFLWTGAGGANVLTF.